This record looks at one TCR beta chain sequence and its context. Its antigen is not yet known. Per-nucleotide qualities are absent, and no much larger clonotype sits a single base away. The donors were healthy, HIV-negative adults who had no recently reported acute infections or vaccinations. Only Caucasian adults living in Nashville, Tennessee, USA were represented among the donors. CD4+ T cells were enriched through magnetic negative selection, after which naive cells were positively selected on CD45RA and the remaining negative fraction served as the memory subset. Blood was collected by leukapheresis, and PBMCs were isolated by Ficoll-Histopaque density gradient centrifugation and then cryopreserved in liquid nitrogen vapor phase. Analytical flow cytometry was used to check the purity and quantity of every magnetically sorted T cell population. Genomic DNA was isolated from each sorted fraction and quantified by UV absorbance on a Nanodrop 2000c.

Using the deep immunoSEQ assay, TCR CDR3 regions were amplified from genomic DNA by multiplex PCR. Genomic DNA extracted from each cell subset was distributed evenly over all wells of several immunoSEQ 96-well plates, and each plate served as one replicate. Each replicate PCR for sorted subsets received roughly 0.2 ug genomic DNA, equal to about 30,000 T cell genomes. Purified libraries were quantified with a Qubit 3.0 fluorometer, sized on a Bioanalyzer 2100, and re-quantified with the KAPA Library Quantification kit. Every immunoSEQ 96-well plate was sequenced on a dedicated single-read 150-cycle Illumina NextSeq 550 flow cell. The study's processing was this. The immunoSEQ output contained only junctional sequences without quality scores, so filtering could not match that applied to full-length reads. Sequences were annotated with PyIR, a Python wrapper for IgBLAST v1.9, using IMGT germline references to assign V/J genes and CDR3. Reads were filtered out if the reads had weak V/J assignments (E-value above 1e-6), no CDR3, stop codons, out-of-frame junctions, or ambiguous translated residues. V3J clonotypes were defined by identical inferred V gene, J gene, and CDR3 amino acid sequence. Percentage overlap between repertoires was calculated by dividing the number of shared unique clonotypes by the size of the smaller repertoire. Repertoire richness was assessed with RTK rarefaction, the Chao1 estimator, and Recon v2.1 estimates of unobserved clonotypes. For all TCRbeta clonotypes obtained by the gDNA method from a few donors, generation probabilities were computed with OLGA. TCRdb took this table from immuneACCESS and kept in-frame rearrangements with V and J called. Such tables lack part of the clones; where checked against another copy, unresolved V genes explain under half of the gap, and the rest is unexplained. V and J calls and clone size are copied from that table; D and trimming were computed from the DNA. This sample holds about 980,000 clones; roughly 72% were observed only once. The top ten constitute over 1.3% of the sample.

The sample comes from a study of shared clonotypes between healthy human individuals (dated by TCRdb to the early 2020s). Describing the broader study: The cohort included three men and a couple of women between 18 and 49 years of age. Per donor, three plates each were used for CD4 naive and CD4 memory, two for CD8 naive, and one for CD8 memory. To estimate repertoire size and how much clonotype sharing occurs between individuals, the study deeply sequenced the blood TCR repertoires of 4 to 6 healthy adults. Different laboratories and diverse techniques were used to prepare libraries and sequence TCR repertoires, to increase sequencing depth and limit assay-specific biases. Each donor's leukapheresis produced roughly between about 0.8 and 8.9 billion PBMCs.

The paper's findings and limits, for the study overall: Sharing across four donors was observed for roughly 5.4% of naive CD4, over 3% of naive CD8, 2% to 2.5% of memory CD4, and around 0.4% of memory CD8 clonotypes. Estimated clonotype richness was generally larger for naive than for memory subsets. Because the study included only a small number of donors, the genetic and exposure-history diversity represented was limited. Clonotypes shared by all four sorted-subset donors showed higher generation probabilities than non-shared clonotypes. Pairwise subsampling led to the expectation that sequencing depth would affect the degree of clonotype sharing among donors. Incomplete sequencing was indicated by rarefaction of sorted-subset datasets, despite the large sequencing depth. Sampling was restricted to blood, and TCR repertoires in tissues likely differ from the TCR repertoires found in blood.

Measured from the cysteine to the phenylalanine, the CDR3 is 18 residues long. Kept here is only the CDR3 DNA, which spans 54 bases and is read in frame from base 1. For this chain, trimming is 3 bases at the V end and 4 bases at the J end, and the number of junction bases without a gene match is 17. Taken from the germline V gene, the CDR1 and CDR2 loops are KGHSH and LQKENI. This TCR derives from a man younger than 35 in good health. The rearrangement joined TRBV18 to TRBJ2-5, with 7 central nucleotides matching TRBD2. The sample taken for sequencing was memory CD4+ T cells sorted from blood. Sample cell subset or site, as interpreted from the label and publication: CD45RA-negative fraction. The bases read TGTGCCAGCTCACCGATGGATTTGGCCAGCGGGATGGTAGAGACCCAGTACTTC. This sequence encodes CASSPMDLASGMVETQYF.